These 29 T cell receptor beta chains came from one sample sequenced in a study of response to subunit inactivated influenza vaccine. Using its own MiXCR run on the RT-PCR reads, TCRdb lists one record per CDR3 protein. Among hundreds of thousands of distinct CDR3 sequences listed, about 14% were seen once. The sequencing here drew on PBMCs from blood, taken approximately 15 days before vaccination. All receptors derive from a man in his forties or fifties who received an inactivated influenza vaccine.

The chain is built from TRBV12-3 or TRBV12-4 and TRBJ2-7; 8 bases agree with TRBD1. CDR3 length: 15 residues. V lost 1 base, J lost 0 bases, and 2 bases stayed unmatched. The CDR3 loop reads CASSLGDRRSYEQYF. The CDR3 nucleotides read TGTGCCAGCAGTTTAGGGGACAGGCGCTCCTACGAGCAGTACTTC.

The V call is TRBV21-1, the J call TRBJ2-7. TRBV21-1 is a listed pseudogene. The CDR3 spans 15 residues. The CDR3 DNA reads TGTGCCAGCAGCAAAGCTCAGGCTATCTCCTACGAGCAGTACTTC. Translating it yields CASSKAQAISYEQYF.

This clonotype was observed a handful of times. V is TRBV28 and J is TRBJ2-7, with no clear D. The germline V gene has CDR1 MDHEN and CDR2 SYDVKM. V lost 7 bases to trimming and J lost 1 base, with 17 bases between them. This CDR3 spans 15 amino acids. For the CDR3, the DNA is TGTGCCAGCACCCTTGGGGTGACGGCTTCCTACGAGCAGTACTTC. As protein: CASTLGVTASYEQYF.

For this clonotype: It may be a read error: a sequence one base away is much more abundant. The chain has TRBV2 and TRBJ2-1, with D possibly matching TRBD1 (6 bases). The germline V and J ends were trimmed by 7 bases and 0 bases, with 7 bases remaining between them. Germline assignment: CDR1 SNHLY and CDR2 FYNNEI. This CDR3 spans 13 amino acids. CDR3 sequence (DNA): TGTGCCAGCATGACAGGCTCCTACAATGAGCAGTTCTTC. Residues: CASMTGSYNEQFF.

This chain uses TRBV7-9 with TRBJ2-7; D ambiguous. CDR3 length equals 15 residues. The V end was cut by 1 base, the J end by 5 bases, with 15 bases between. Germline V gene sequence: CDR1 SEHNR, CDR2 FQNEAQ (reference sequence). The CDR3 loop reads CASSLDGGRLHEQYF. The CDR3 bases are TGTGCCAGCAGCTTAGATGGCGGCCGCCTTCACGAGCAGTACTTC.

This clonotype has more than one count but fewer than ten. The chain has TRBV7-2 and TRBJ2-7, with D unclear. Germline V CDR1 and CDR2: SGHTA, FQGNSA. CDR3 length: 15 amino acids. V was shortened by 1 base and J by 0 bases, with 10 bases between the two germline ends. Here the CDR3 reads CASSLDTRLSYEQYF. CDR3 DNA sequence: TGTGCCAGCAGCTTAGATACACGACTCTCCTACGAGCAGTACTTC.

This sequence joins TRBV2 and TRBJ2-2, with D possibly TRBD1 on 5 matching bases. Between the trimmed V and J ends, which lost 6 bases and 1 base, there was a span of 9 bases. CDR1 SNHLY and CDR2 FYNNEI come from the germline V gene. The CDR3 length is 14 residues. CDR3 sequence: CASRGPGNTGELFF. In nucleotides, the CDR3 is TGTGCCAGCAGGGGGCCAGGGAACACCGGGGAGCTGTTTTTT.

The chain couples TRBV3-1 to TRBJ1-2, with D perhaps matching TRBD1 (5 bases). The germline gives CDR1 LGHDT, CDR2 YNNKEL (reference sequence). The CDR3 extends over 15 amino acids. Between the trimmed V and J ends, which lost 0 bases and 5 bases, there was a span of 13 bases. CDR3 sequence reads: CASSQERGLSYGYTF. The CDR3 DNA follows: TGTGCCAGCAGCCAAGAAAGGGGCTTATCGTATGGCTACACCTTC.

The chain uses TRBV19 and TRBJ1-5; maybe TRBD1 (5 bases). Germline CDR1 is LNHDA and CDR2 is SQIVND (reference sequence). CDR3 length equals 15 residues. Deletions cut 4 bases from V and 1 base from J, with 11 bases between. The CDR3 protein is CASSSSGGSNQPQHF. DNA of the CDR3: TGTGCCAGTAGTAGTTCGGGGGGGAGCAATCAGCCCCAGCATTTT.

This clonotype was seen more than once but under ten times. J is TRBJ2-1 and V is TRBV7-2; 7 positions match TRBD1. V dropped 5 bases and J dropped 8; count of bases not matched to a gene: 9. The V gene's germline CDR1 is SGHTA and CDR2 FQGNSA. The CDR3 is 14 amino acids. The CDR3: CASSGQDRVHEQFF. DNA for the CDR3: TGTGCCAGCAGCGGACAAGACAGGGTTCATGAGCAGTTCTTC.

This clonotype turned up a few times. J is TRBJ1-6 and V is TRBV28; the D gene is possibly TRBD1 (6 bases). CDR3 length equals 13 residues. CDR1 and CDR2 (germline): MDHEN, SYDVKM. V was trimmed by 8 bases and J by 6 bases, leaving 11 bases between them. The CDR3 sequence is CASQGLPNSPLHF. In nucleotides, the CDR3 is TGTGCCAGCCAGGGGCTCCCTAATTCACCCCTCCACTTT. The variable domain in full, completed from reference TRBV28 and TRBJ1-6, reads DVKVTQSSRYLVKRTGEKVFLECVQDMDHENMFWYRQDPGLGLRLIYFSYDVKMKEKGDIPEGYSVSREKKERFSLILESASTNQTSMYLCASQGLPNSPLHFGNGTRLTVT.

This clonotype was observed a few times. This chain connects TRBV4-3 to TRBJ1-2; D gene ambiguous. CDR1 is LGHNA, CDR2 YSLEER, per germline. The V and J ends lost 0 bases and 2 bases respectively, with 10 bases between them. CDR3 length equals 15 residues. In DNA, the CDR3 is TGCGCCAGCAGCCAAGATCTTGGAGTAAACTATGGCTACACCTTC. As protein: CASSQDLGVNYGYTF.

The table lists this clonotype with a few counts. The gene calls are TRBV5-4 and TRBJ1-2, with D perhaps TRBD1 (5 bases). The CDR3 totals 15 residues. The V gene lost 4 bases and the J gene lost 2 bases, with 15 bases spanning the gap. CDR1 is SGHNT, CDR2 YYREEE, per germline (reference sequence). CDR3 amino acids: CASSDGPGWNYGYTF. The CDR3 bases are TGTGCCAGCAGCGACGGACCAGGGTGGAACTATGGCTACACCTTC. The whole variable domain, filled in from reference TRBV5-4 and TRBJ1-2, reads ETGVTQSPTHLIKTRGQQVTLRCSSQSGHNTVSWYQQALGQGPQFIFQYYREEENGRGNFPPRFSGLQFPNYSSELNVNALELDDSALYLCASSDGPGWNYGYTFGSGTRLTVV.

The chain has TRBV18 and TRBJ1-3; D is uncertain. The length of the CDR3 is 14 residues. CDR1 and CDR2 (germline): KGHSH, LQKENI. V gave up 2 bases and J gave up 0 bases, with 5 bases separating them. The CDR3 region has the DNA TGTGCCAGCTCACCAAACCTCTCTGGAAACACCATATATTTT. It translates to CASSPNLSGNTIYF.

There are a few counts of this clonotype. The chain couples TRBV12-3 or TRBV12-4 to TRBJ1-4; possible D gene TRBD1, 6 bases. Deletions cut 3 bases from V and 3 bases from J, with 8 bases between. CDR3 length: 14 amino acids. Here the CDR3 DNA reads TGTGCCAGCAGTTTCGGGACACCTAATGAAAAACTGTTTTTT. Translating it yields CASSFGTPNEKLFF.

The CDR3 loop reads CSARVGGRLDTQYF. The CDR3 DNA follows: TGCAGTGCTAGAGTCGGGGGGCGCCTAGATACGCAGTATTTT. The gene calls are TRBV20-1 and TRBJ2-3, with D possibly being TRBD2 (7 bases). The germline V and J ends were trimmed by 1 base and 5 bases, with 13 bases remaining between them. Per the germline V gene, CDR1 is DFQATT and CDR2 is SNEGSKA (reference sequence). CDR3 length: 14 amino acids.

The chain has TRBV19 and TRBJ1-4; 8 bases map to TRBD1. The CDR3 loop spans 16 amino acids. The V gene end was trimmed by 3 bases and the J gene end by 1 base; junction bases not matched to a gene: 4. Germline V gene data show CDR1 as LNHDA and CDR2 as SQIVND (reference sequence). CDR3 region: CASSILGTGTNEKLFF. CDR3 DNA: TGTGCCAGTAGTATCTTGGGGACAGGAACTAATGAAAAACTGTTTTTT.

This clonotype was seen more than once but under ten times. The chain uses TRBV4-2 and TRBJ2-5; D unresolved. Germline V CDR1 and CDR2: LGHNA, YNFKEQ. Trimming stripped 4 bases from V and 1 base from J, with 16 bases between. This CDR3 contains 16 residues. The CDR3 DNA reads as TGTGCCAGCAGCCCAAGTGCCTTTGCAGCCCAAGAGACCCAGTACTTC. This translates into CASSPSAFAAQETQYF.

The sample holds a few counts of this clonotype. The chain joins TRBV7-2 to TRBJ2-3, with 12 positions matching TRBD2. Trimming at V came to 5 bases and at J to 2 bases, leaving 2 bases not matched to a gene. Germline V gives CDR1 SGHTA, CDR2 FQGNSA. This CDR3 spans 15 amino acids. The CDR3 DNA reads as TGTGCCAGCAGCGCTAGCGGGGGGGTCACAGATACGCAGTATTTT. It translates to CASSASGGVTDTQYF.

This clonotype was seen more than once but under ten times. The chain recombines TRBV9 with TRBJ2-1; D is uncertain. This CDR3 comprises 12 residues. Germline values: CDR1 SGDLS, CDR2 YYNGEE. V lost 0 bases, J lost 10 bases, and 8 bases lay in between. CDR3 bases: TGTGCCAGCAGCGTAGGTGGGTGGGAGCAGTTCTTC. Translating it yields CASSVGGWEQFF.

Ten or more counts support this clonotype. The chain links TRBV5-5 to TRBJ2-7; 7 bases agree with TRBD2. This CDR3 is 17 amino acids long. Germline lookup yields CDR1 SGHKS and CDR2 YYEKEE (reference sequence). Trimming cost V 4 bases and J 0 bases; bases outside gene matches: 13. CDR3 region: CASSQSLGRANSYEQYF. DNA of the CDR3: TGTGCCAGCAGCCAATCCCTGGGGAGGGCCAACTCCTACGAGCAGTACTTC.

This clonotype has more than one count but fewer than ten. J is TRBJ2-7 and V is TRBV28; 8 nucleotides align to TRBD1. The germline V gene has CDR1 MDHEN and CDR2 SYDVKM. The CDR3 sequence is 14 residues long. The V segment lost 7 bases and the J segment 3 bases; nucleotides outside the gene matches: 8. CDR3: CASTLDRVGYEQYF. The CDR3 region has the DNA TGTGCCAGCACCCTGGACAGGGTGGGCTACGAGCAGTACTTC.

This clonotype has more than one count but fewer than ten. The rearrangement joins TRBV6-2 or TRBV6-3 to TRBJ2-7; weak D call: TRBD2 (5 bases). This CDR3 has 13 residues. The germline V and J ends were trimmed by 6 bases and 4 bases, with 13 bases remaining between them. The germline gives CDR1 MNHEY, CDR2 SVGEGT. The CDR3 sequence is CASREPGSYEQYF. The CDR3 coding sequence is TGTGCCAGCAGAGAGCCGGGATCTTACGAGCAGTACTTC.

Written as DNA, the CDR3 is TGTGCCAGCAGTAGAGCGGGAGGACGGGGAGAGACCCAGTACTTC. Its translation: CASSRAGGRGETQYF. The V call is TRBV12-3 or TRBV12-4, the J call TRBJ2-5; 9 nucleotides agree with TRBD2. After removal of 5 bases from V and 4 bases from J, the junction contained 8 bases not matched to a gene. CDR3 length: 15 amino acids.

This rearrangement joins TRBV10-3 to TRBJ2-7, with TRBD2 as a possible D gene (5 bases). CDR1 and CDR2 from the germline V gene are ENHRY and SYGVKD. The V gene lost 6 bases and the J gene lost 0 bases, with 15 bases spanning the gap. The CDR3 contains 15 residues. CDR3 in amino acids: CAIRSGPISSYEQYF. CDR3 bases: TGTGCCATCAGGAGCGGACCGATCAGCTCCTACGAGCAGTACTTC.

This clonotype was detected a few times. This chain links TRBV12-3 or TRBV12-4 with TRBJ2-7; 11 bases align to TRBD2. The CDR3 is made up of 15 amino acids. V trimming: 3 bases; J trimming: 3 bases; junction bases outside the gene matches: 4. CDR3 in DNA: TGTGCCAGCAGTTTCCCTAGCGGGAGGAACTACGAGCAGTACTTC. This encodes CASSFPSGRNYEQYF.

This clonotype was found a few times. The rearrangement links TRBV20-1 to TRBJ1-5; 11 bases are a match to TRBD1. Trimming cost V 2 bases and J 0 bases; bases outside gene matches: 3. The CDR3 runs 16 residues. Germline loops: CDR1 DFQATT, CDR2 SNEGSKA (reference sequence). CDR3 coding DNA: TGCAGTGCTAGACGGGACAGGGGGTTTAGCAATCAGCCCCAGCATTTT. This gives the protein CSARRDRGFSNQPQHF.

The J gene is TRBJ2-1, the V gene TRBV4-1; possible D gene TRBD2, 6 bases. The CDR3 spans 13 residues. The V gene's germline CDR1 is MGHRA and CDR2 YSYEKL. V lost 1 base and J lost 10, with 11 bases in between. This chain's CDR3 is CASSQAGGREQFF. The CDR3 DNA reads TGCGCCAGCAGCCAAGCCGGGGGAAGGGAGCAGTTCTTC.

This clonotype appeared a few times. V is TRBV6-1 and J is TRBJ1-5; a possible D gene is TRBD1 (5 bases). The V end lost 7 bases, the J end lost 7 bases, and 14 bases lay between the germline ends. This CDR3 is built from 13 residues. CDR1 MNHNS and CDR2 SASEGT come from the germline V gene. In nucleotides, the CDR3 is TGTGCCAGCACCAGGGAACGGAACCAGCCCCAGCATTTT. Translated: CASTRERNQPQHF.